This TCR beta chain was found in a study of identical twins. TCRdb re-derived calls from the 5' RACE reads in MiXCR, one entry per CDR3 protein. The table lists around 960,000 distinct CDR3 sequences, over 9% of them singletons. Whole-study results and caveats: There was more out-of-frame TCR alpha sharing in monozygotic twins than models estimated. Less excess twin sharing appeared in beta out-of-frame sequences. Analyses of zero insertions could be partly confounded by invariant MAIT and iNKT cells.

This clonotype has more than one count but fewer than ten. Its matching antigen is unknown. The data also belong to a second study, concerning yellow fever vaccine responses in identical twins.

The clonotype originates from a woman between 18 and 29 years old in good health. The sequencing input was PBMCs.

The CDR3 DNA is TGCGCCAGCAGCCAAGAGGCTGGAGGGCTGGGCTCCTACGAGCAGTACTTC. Translating gives CASSQEAGGLGSYEQYF. V is TRBV4-1 and J is TRBJ2-7; possible D gene TRBD2, 6 bases. This CDR3 is built from 17 residues. With 0 bases removed from V and 0 bases from J, the gap between germline ends came to 15 bases. Germline assignment: CDR1 MGHRA and CDR2 YSYEKL.